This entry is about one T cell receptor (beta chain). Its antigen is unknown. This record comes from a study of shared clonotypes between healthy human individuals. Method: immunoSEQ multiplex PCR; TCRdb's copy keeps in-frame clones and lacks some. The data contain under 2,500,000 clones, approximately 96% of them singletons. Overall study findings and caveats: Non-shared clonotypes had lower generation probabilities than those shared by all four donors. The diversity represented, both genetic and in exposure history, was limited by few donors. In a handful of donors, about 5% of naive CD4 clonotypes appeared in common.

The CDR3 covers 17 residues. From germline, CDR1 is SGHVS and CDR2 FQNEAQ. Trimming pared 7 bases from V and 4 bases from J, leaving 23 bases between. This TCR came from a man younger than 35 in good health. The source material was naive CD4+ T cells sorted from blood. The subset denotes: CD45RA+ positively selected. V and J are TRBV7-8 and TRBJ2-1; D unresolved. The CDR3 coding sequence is TGTGCCAGCATCCGTAAAGCAACGACGGAAACATACAATGAGCAGTTCTTC. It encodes CASIRKATTETYNEQFF.